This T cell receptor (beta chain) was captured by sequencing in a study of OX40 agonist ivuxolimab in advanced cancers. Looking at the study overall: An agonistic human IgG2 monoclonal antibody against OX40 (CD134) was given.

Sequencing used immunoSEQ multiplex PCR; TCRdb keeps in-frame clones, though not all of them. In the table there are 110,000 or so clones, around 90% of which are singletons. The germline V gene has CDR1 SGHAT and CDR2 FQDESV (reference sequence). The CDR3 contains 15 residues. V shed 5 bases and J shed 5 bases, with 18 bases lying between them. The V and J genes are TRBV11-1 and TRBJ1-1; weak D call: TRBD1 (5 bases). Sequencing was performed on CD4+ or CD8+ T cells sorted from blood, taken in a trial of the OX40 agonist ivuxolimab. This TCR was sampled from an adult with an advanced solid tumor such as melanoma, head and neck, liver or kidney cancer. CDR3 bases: TGTGCCAGCAGCGCGGACATCTTTTTGGAGACTGAAGCTTTCTTT. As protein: CASSADIFLETEAFF.